This TCR beta chain is from a study of Graves' ophthalmopathy and Graves' hyperthyroidism. Lactation, pregnancy, uncontrolled infections and other autoimmune diseases were all grounds for excluding patients. Clinical symptoms, serum thyroxine, TRAb, thyroid ultrasound and orbital computed tomography determined diagnosis. The PBMC fraction was derived from under 11 ml of fresh peripheral blood. CDR1 is SNHLY, CDR2 FYNNEI, per germline. Trimming left V 1 base short and J 7 bases short, with 4 bases between. The CDR3 runs 11 residues. Using RNA transcripts, the TCR beta CDR3 regions were amplified. First-round RT-PCR relied on HTBI primers, and a second-round multiplex PCR came next. TCRdb called the multiplex PCR reads again in MiXCR, with one record for every CDR3 protein. The sample consists of almost 750,000 distinct CDR3 sequences, 40% of them appearing once. Note on this clonotype: This may stem from a read error, because a much larger clone lies one nucleotide away.

Specimen: peripheral blood. The chain carries TRBV2 and TRBJ2-5; D is uncertain. This clonotype was obtained from an adult man with Graves' ophthalmopathy. The CDR3 spells CASSEGGTQYF. In nucleotides, the CDR3 is TGTGCCAGCAGTGAAGGAGGGACCCAGTACTTC. Complete variable domain (other parts from reference TRBV2 and TRBJ2-5): EPEVTQTPSHQVTQMGQEVILRCVPISNHLYFYWYRQILGQKVEFLVSFYNNEISEKSEIFDDQFSVERPDGSNFTLKIRSTKLEDSAMYFCASSEGGTQYFGPGTRLLVL.